The 20 T cell receptor beta chains below were found in one sample sequenced in a study of T cells in Graves' hyperthyroidism and ophthalmopathy. The investigators amplified TCR beta CDR3 regions from RNA transcripts. HTBI primers drove first-round RT-PCR of the TCR CDR3. MiXCR, applied by TCRdb to the multiplex PCR reads, yields one record per CDR3 protein. The table has about 550,000 distinct CDR3 sequences, around 20% seen once. The material sequenced was blood. The receptors here all came from a man aged 18 to 30 with Graves' hyperthyroidism.

The V gene is TRBV5-8, the J gene TRBJ2-5; 7 bases line up with TRBD2. The CDR3 is 16 residues long. Trimming cost V 4 bases and J 2 bases; bases outside gene matches: 11. The germline V gene encodes CDR1 SGHTS and CDR2 YDEGEE. CDR3 sequence: CASSRGTIGGQETQYF. Here the CDR3 DNA reads TGTGCCAGCAGCCGAGGGACTATCGGGGGACAAGAGACCCAGTACTTC.

V gene TRBV6-4 combines with J gene TRBJ1-1; no definite D call. Trimming left V 8 bases short and J 2 bases short, with 9 bases between. Germline loops: CDR1 MRHNA, CDR2 SNTAGT. The CDR3 totals 12 residues. CDR3 loop: CASQSVNTEAFF. The CDR3, as DNA: TGTGCCAGCCAAAGCGTTAACACTGAAGCTTTCTTT.

In the case of this clonotype: Given a much more abundant clone one base away, this may be a read error. This CDR3 is missing its conserved last phenylalanine or tryptophan, likely due to a read error. The rearrangement joins TRBV12-3 or TRBV12-4 to TRBJ1-6; D perhaps matches TRBD1 (5 bases). CDR3 length: 14 amino acids. Deletions cut 3 bases from V and 8 bases from J, with 11 bases between. The CDR3 sequence: CASSFAGWDSPLHS. The CDR3 coding sequence is TGTGCCAGCAGTTTTGCAGGGTGGGATTCACCCCTCCACTCT.

Ten or more counts support this clonotype. The rearrangement joins TRBV6-1 to TRBJ1-1; D uncertain. With 0 bases removed from V and 1 base from J, the gap between germline ends came to 9 bases. CDR1 and CDR2 from the germline V gene are MNHNS and SASEGT. The CDR3 length is 15 residues. CDR3 loop: CASSEARVGNTEAFF. The DNA of the CDR3 is TGTGCCAGCAGTGAAGCGCGAGTAGGGAACACTGAAGCTTTCTTT.

This clonotype has a count of ten or more. V is TRBV28 and J is TRBJ2-6, with D possibly matching TRBD2 (5 bases). V lost 5 bases and J 0 bases, leaving 8 bases between the germline ends. The germline V gene has CDR1 MDHEN and CDR2 SYDVKM. The CDR3 is made up of 15 amino acids. The DNA for the CDR3 is TGTGCCAGCAGTACGGGGAGCTCTGGGGCCAACGTCCTGACTTTC. Amino acids: CASSTGSSGANVLTF.

Of note for this clonotype: Possible read error: a much larger clone is one base away. The chain joins TRBV6-1 to TRBJ1-1; D is unclear. This CDR3 region has 14 residues. Germline assignment: CDR1 MNHNS and CDR2 SASEGT. Trimming took off 4 bases at V and 4 bases at J, with 13 bases between the two ends. CDR3 nucleotide sequence: TGTGCCAGCAGTGCTAGCAGGTGGGGCACTGAAGCTTTCTTT. It translates to CASSASRWGTEAFF.

This clonotype was recorded many times. This rearrangement joins TRBV20-1 to TRBJ1-5; the match to TRBD1 covers 7 bases. This CDR3 is built from 13 residues. J lost 9 bases, V lost 5 bases, and 10 bases had no gene match. The germline V gene has CDR1 DFQATT and CDR2 SNEGSKA (reference sequence). The CDR3: CSAYRQGEAPQHF. In DNA form, the CDR3 reads TGCAGTGCTTACCGACAGGGCGAGGCGCCCCAGCATTTT.

This clonotype was detected many times. The chain is built from TRBV2 and TRBJ2-5; TRBD1 matches at 7 bases. V trimming: 7 bases; J trimming: 1 base; junction bases outside the gene matches: 3. The CDR3 is 13 residues long. Germline V CDR1 and CDR2: SNHLY, FYNNEI. The DNA of the CDR3 is TGTGCCAGCATAAGGGACAGCCAAGAGACCCAGTACTTC. Translation gives CASIRDSQETQYF.

This rearrangement joins TRBV7-8 to TRBJ2-7, with 11 bases identical to TRBD2. V gave up 2 bases and J gave up 3 bases; unmatched junction bases: 6. Germline loops: CDR1 SGHVS, CDR2 FQNEAQ. The CDR3 has 16 residues. CDR3 DNA sequence: TGTGCCAGCAGCTTATCCCGACTAGCGGGGAGCTACGAGCAGTACTTC. Its protein product is CASSLSRLAGSYEQYF.

This clonotype was counted ten times or more. This chain uses TRBV6-1 with TRBJ1-5; 9 bases agree with TRBD1. The CDR3 totals 16 residues. With V trimmed by 5 bases and J by 5 bases, 10 bases remained unmatched. Germline CDR1 is MNHNS and CDR2 is SASEGT. CDR3 amino acids: CASSPGDRVSDQPQHF. CDR3 nucleotides: TGTGCCAGCAGTCCAGGGGACAGGGTTTCGGATCAGCCCCAGCATTTT.

This clonotype was detected ten times or more. V and J are TRBV7-2 and TRBJ2-5; 11 nucleotides align to TRBD2. Looked up from germline, CDR1 is SGHTA and CDR2 is FQGNSA. V trimming: 5 bases; J trimming: 2 bases; junction bases outside the gene matches: 4. This CDR3 comprises 15 residues. CDR3: CASSQTSGEQETQYF. DNA of the CDR3: TGTGCCAGCAGCCAGACTAGCGGGGAACAAGAGACCCAGTACTTC.

This chain uses TRBV12-3 or TRBV12-4 with TRBJ1-1; 7 bases align to TRBD1. With V trimmed by 1 base and J by 3 bases, 17 bases remained unmatched. The CDR3 runs 19 residues. The CDR3 sequence is CASSLGLYSRRGRDTEAFF. CDR3 DNA: TGTGCCAGCAGTTTAGGACTCTATAGTAGGAGGGGGCGGGACACTGAAGCTTTCTTT.

This clonotype was found many times. The chain is built from TRBV5-5 and TRBJ2-5; 9 nucleotides line up with TRBD2. The CDR3 spans 16 residues. Germline V lookup: CDR1 SGHKS, CDR2 YYEKEE (reference sequence). J was trimmed by 1 base and V by 0 bases; bases with no gene match: 4. CDR3 DNA sequence: TGTGCCAGCAGCTTGGATTTAGCGGGGGTCCAAGAGACCCAGTACTTC. Amino acids: CASSLDLAGVQETQYF.

Many counts were recorded for this clonotype. The chain joins TRBV6-1 to TRBJ1-6, with D unresolved. Germline CDR1 reads MNHNS; CDR2 reads SASEGT. This CDR3 comprises 13 residues. Trimming stripped 7 bases from V and 8 bases from J, with 12 bases between. This CDR3 is CASIGRPDSPLHF. In DNA form, the CDR3 reads TGTGCCAGCATTGGCAGGCCGGATTCACCCCTCCACTTT.

This clonotype was seen repeatedly, ten times or more. CDR3 bases: TGTGCCAGCAGCTTAGGGGGGACAGCCCTCTACGAGCAGTACTTC. Residues: CASSLGGTALYEQYF. The J gene is TRBJ2-7, the V gene TRBV11-2; 7 nucleotides align to TRBD1. V lost 1 base, J lost 3 bases, and 6 bases stayed unmatched. Germline CDR1 and CDR2: SGHAT and FQNNGV. This CDR3 has 15 amino acids.

This clonotype came up many times. The chain has TRBV6-4 and TRBJ1-1; TRBD1 might be the D (5 bases). The CDR3 consists of 13 residues. V gave up 5 bases and J gave up 5 bases, with 12 bases separating them. Per germline, CDR1 MRHNA and CDR2 SNTAGT. In nucleotides, the CDR3 is TGTGCCAGCAGTTGGACATCCGGAACTGAAGCTTTCTTT. The encoded protein is CASSWTSGTEAFF.

This clonotype was seen at least ten times. The chain combines TRBV19 with TRBJ1-5, with TRBD1 matching over 7 bases. J gave up 3 bases and V 9 bases, and 5 bases lay outside the gene matches. This CDR3 spans 13 amino acids. Germline assignment: CDR1 LNHDA and CDR2 SQIVND (reference sequence). The CDR3 here is CASSDRVNQPQHF. The CDR3 DNA reads TGTGCCAGCAGTGACAGGGTCAATCAGCCCCAGCATTTT.

V usage is TRBV7-3 and J usage is TRBJ1-1; TRBD1 matches at 8 bases. Looked up from germline, CDR1 is SGHTA and CDR2 is FQGTGA. V dropped 4 bases and J dropped 7; count of bases not matched to a gene: 8. There are 14 residues in the CDR3. DNA for the CDR3: TGTGCCAGCAGCTCCCGGACAGGGAAGGGTGAAGCTTTCTTT. Translation: CASSSRTGKGEAFF.

The gene calls are TRBV6-2 or TRBV6-3 and TRBJ1-1; no definite D call. V lost 6 bases and J lost 0, with 20 bases in between. Germline CDR1 and CDR2: MNHEY and SVGEGT. The CDR3 extends over 17 amino acids. The CDR3 DNA is TGTGCCAGCAGACCGCGGACCCTTTCTCTGATGAACACTGAAGCTTTCTTT. Translation: CASRPRTLSLMNTEAFF.

There are many counts of this clonotype. This sequence joins TRBV6-1 and TRBJ1-5, with TRBD1 matching over 9 bases. This CDR3 comprises 18 residues. J lost 1 base, V lost 2 bases, and 9 bases had no gene match. Germline lookup yields CDR1 MNHNS and CDR2 SASEGT. As DNA, the CDR3 is TGTGCCAGCAGTGAACCGGGACAGGGTTCTACGAGCAATCAGCCCCAGCATTTT. It is translated as CASSEPGQGSTSNQPQHF.